This T cell receptor beta chain was sequenced in a study of blood T cells in healthy people across ages. A J-beta primer mix and a sample-barcoded 5' primer were used in a second PCR of roughly 6 to 12 cycles. TCRdb itself ran the 5' RACE reads through MiXCR, one entry per CDR3 protein. The data show roughly 2 million distinct CDR3 sequences, approximately 50% seen once. A word on this clonotype: What it recognizes is unknown.

Study-wide results and limits: Older age coincided with a roughly linear decline in TCR beta diversity per million T cells.

J gave up 3 bases and V 5 bases, and 4 bases lay outside the gene matches. In germline, CDR1 is SQVTM, CDR2 ANQGSEA. This CDR3 spans 15 amino acids. Sequenced material: blood. This rearrangement joins TRBV29-1 to TRBJ2-1; TRBD2 matches at 13 bases. This receptor was obtained from a woman aged 40 to 50 in good health. The CDR3 loop reads CSVLGLAGDYNEQFF. The CDR3 DNA reads as TGCAGCGTTCTCGGACTAGCGGGGGACTACAATGAGCAGTTCTTC.